These 32 T cell receptor beta chains originate from one sample sequenced in a study of vaccination effects on CD4 cells after COVID-19 (dated by TCRdb to between 2021 and 2024). Libraries were constructed by the immunoSEQ multiplex PCR assay. TCRdb limited this immuneACCESS table to in-frame rearrangements with V and J called. A share of clones is missing; checked studies link under half to unresolved V genes, and the rest is unexplained. The sample has some 25,000 clones on record, roughly 76% of them singletons. Approximately 17% of the sample rests with the top ten. These receptors' targets are unknown. In the ViraFEST assay, PBMC were stimulated with viral peptide pools, and antigen-specific CD4+ T cell clonotypes were then identified by expansion using TCR sequencing. After 10 days of culture, CD4+ T cells were isolated with the EasySep CD4+ T cell isolation kit. Convalescent patients had PCR-confirmed SARS-CoV-2 infection between March and December 2020, before Alpha, Beta and Delta variants emerged in the United States.

Sequences were derived from CD4+ T cells from PBMCs cultured with SARS-CoV-2 spike peptides, sampled before COVID-19 vaccination. Reading the label with the study, this specimen's cell subset or site is: SARS-CoV-2 spike overlapping peptide pool stimulation. Receptors were obtained from a human donor who had a prior SARS-CoV-2 infection.

The V call is TRBV6-5, the J call TRBJ2-5; TRBD1 matches 7 bases. The junction had 5 bases not matched to a gene; V was cut back by 2 bases and J by 5 bases. The germline V gene encodes CDR1 MNHEY and CDR2 SVGAGI. The CDR3 sequence is 14 residues long. The CDR3 protein is CASSYLGGEETQYF. CDR3 DNA sequence: TGTGCCAGCAGTTACCTAGGGGGCGAGGAGACCCAGTACTTC.

The rearrangement links TRBV4-1 to TRBJ2-1; 8 positions agree with TRBD2. This CDR3 has 17 residues. CDR1 and CDR2 from the germline V gene are MGHRA and YSYEKL. The trim removed 1 base at V and 3 bases at J, leaving 8 bases unmatched. The DNA for the CDR3 is TGCGCCAGCAGCCAAGCTTGGGCGGGGGGCTACTACAATGAGCAGTTCTTC. It specifies CASSQAWAGGYYNEQFF.

The chain employs TRBV12-3 or TRBV12-4 and TRBJ1-6; D call uncertain. Trimming removed 6 bases from V and 10 bases from J, with 10 bases in between. The length of the CDR3 is 12 residues. CDR3 loop: CASSRPLSPLHF. DNA of the CDR3: TGTGCCAGCAGCCGACCTTTATCACCCCTCCACTTT.

This rearrangement joins TRBV11-2 to TRBJ2-5; TRBD2 might be the D (6 bases). CDR1 is SGHAT, CDR2 FQNNGV, per germline. Deletions cut 4 bases from V and 2 bases from J, with 14 bases between. This CDR3 comprises 15 residues. The CDR3 loop is CASSSGPGLQETQYF. CDR3 in DNA: TGTGCCAGCAGCTCGGGGCCGGGACTGCAAGAGACCCAGTACTTC.

The V and J genes are TRBV2 and TRBJ2-1, with D possibly matching TRBD2 (6 bases). CDR1 is SNHLY and CDR2 is FYNNEI in the germline V gene. The V end was cut by 8 bases, the J end by 2 bases, with 13 bases between. CDR3 length: 14 amino acids. The DNA for the CDR3 is TGTGCCAGCGGGCGCGGGAATACCTACAATGAGCAGTTCTTC. Its protein is CASGRGNTYNEQFF.

V usage is TRBV3-1 (or the pseudogene TRBV3-2) and J usage is TRBJ1-6; D is unclear. V gave up 1 base and J gave up 10 bases, with 8 bases separating them. The length of the CDR3 is 13 residues. Germline V gene sequence: CDR1 LGHDT, CDR2 YNNKEL (reference sequence). The CDR3 here is CASSQVQKSPLHF. The CDR3 region has the DNA TGTGCCAGCAGCCAAGTTCAGAAATCACCCCTCCACTTT.

The chain carries TRBV3-1 (or the pseudogene TRBV3-2) and TRBJ2-5; 10 bases line up with TRBD2. This CDR3 region has 15 residues. V lost 4 bases to trimming and J lost 5 bases; unmatched junction nucleotides: 7. Germline V CDR1 and CDR2: LGHDT, YNNKEL (reference sequence). This chain's CDR3 is CASSPFLAGDETQYF. DNA of the CDR3: TGTGCCAGCAGCCCCTTCCTAGCGGGAGACGAGACCCAGTACTTC.

The chain has TRBV27 and TRBJ2-5, with 11 bases fitting TRBD1. Germline trimming cut 6 bases from V and 6 bases from J; bases unmatched to any gene: 9. The CDR3 loop spans 15 amino acids. CDR1 is MNHEY and CDR2 is SMNVEV in the germline V gene (reference sequence). The CDR3 here is CASRLAGDRGKTQYF. CDR3 in DNA: TGTGCCAGCAGACTGGCCGGGGACAGGGGGAAGACCCAGTACTTC.

This chain joins TRBV11-1 and TRBJ2-3; D not resolved. CDR3 length: 15 amino acids. Trimming removed 5 bases at V and 1 base at J, with 13 bases between. In germline, CDR1 is SGHAT, CDR2 FQDESV (reference sequence). The CDR3 sequence: CASSVPSLGTDTQYF. In nucleotides, the CDR3 is TGTGCCAGCAGCGTACCATCTCTCGGCACAGATACGCAGTATTTT. The full variable domain, with the rest looked up from reference TRBV11-1 and TRBJ2-3, is EAEVAQSPRYKITEKSQAVAFWCDPISGHATLYWYRQILGQGPELLVQFQDESVVDDSQLPKDRFSAERLKGVDSTLKIQPAELGDSAMYLCASSVPSLGTDTQYFGPGTRLTVL.

The chain carries TRBV7-9 and TRBJ1-3, with no clear D. The CDR3 has 13 residues. Deletions cut 7 bases from V and 0 bases from J, with 7 bases between. Germline V gene data show CDR1 as SEHNR and CDR2 as FQNEAQ (reference sequence). This CDR3 is CASTDLSGNTIYF. Written as DNA, the CDR3 is TGTGCCAGCACCGACCTCTCTGGAAACACCATATATTTT.

The rearrangement uses TRBV9 and TRBJ2-5, with 9 nucleotides matching TRBD1. Germline CDR1 SGDLS, CDR2 YYNGEE. The CDR3 has 16 amino acids. The V and J ends lost 2 bases and 4 bases, in that order; junction bases with no gene match: 9. Written as DNA, the CDR3 is TGTGCCAGCAGCGTCCTCTCGACAGGGGGAGCAGAGACCCAGTACTTC. Translating it yields CASSVLSTGGAETQYF.

This clone was recorded once. This chain joins TRBV4-2 and TRBJ2-7; 9 bases are shared with TRBD1. The CDR3 is 19 residues long. Losses at the gene ends were 2 bases for V and 6 bases for J; bases not matched to a gene: 20. Germline CDR1 is LGHNA and CDR2 is YNFKEQ. CDR3 region: CASSQRLTLGQGTLGEQYF. The CDR3 nucleotides read TGTGCCAGCAGCCAAAGGTTGACCTTAGGACAGGGGACCCTTGGCGAGCAGTACTTC.

The chain carries TRBV6-5 and TRBJ2-7, with 11 bases fitting TRBD2. The germline gives CDR1 MNHEY, CDR2 SVGAGI. The CDR3 has 15 residues. V shed 6 bases, J shed 4 bases, and the junction held 8 bases outside the gene matches. Written as DNA, the CDR3 is TGTGCCAGCAGGATACGACTAGCGGGATATTACGAGCAGTACTTC. It codes for CASRIRLAGYYEQYF.

V gene TRBV3-1 (or the pseudogene TRBV3-2) combines with J gene TRBJ2-7, with 7 bases that match TRBD1. The V gene end was trimmed by 0 bases and the J gene end by 3 bases; junction bases not matched to a gene: 8. CDR1 is LGHDT, CDR2 YNNKEL, per germline (reference sequence). This CDR3 comprises 16 residues. CDR3 sequence: CASSQDLRQGSYEQYF. CDR3 sequence (DNA): TGTGCCAGCAGCCAAGATCTGAGACAGGGTAGCTACGAGCAGTACTTC.

The chain has TRBV7-2 and TRBJ2-7, with 9 bases lining up with TRBD2. This CDR3 spans 19 amino acids. Germline-derived CDR1 and CDR2 are SGHTA and FQGNSA. Trimming cost V 0 bases and J 5 bases; bases outside gene matches: 17. CDR3 sequence: CASSLARGGGGPRPHEQYF. The DNA of the CDR3 is TGTGCCAGCAGCTTAGCCCGGGGCGGGGGGGGCCCGAGGCCCCACGAGCAGTACTTC.

The rearrangement links TRBV5-6 to TRBJ2-6; no firm D call. The length of the CDR3 is 16 residues. V shed 5 bases and J shed 4 bases, with 16 bases lying between them. CDR1 and CDR2 from the germline V gene are SGHDT and YYEEEE. The CDR3 loop is CASSLIMGTGANVLTF. CDR3 nucleotide sequence: TGTGCCAGCAGTTTAATAATGGGTACAGGGGCCAACGTCCTGACTTTC.

V gene TRBV6-4 combines with J gene TRBJ2-6; D is uncertain. V was shortened by 8 bases and J by 0 bases, with 5 bases between the two germline ends. The germline gives CDR1 MRHNA, CDR2 SNTAGT. The CDR3 contains 13 residues. This CDR3 is CASRNSGANVLTF. The CDR3 nucleotides are TGTGCCAGCCGTAACTCTGGGGCCAACGTCCTGACTTTC.

The chain links TRBV11-2 to TRBJ1-3; D is ambiguous. Trimming left V 4 bases short and J 2 bases short, with 12 bases between. CDR1 is SGHAT and CDR2 is FQNNGV in the germline V gene. This CDR3 comprises 15 residues. In DNA, the CDR3 is TGTGCCAGCAGCTCTCTCACGGGTCCTGGAAACACCATATATTTT. Translated: CASSSLTGPGNTIYF.

The chain joins TRBV4-2 to TRBJ2-7; TRBD2 matches 8 bases. CDR3 length: 18 residues. Unmatched junction bases numbered 14, after V lost 3 bases and J lost 1 base. Germline CDR1 LGHNA, CDR2 YNFKEQ. CDR3 sequence: CASSQRQGERGSSYEQYF. The CDR3 DNA reads as TGTGCCAGCAGCCAGCGTCAGGGTGAGCGGGGGTCATCCTACGAGCAGTACTTC.

This clone was picked up a small number of times. The chain has TRBV3-1 (or the pseudogene TRBV3-2) and TRBJ1-1, with no clear D. Germline-derived CDR1 and CDR2 are LGHDT and YNNKEL (reference sequence). Between the trimmed V and J ends, which lost 3 bases and 4 bases, there was a span of 6 bases. The CDR3 runs to 12 residues. The CDR3 spells CASSQGITEAFF. CDR3 nucleotide sequence: TGTGCCAGCAGCCAGGGGATCACTGAAGCTTTCTTT.

The chain is built from TRBV12-5 and TRBJ2-5; D call uncertain. V was cut by 0 bases and J by 5 bases, with 4 bases left in between. Germline lookup yields CDR1 LGHNT and CDR2 FRNRAP. This CDR3 spans 12 amino acids. This CDR3 is CASGLVEETQYF. CDR3 nucleotides: TGTGCTAGTGGTTTGGTAGAGGAGACCCAGTACTTC.

The rearrangement uses TRBV10-3 and TRBJ2-1, with TRBD2 identical over 14 bases. From germline, CDR1 is ENHRY and CDR2 SYGVKD. V dropped 6 bases and J dropped 0; count of bases not matched to a gene: 1. There are 16 residues in the CDR3. The CDR3 spells CAIRGLAGVSYNEQFF. The CDR3 DNA is TGTGCCATCAGGGGACTAGCGGGGGTCTCCTACAATGAGCAGTTCTTC.

The rearrangement uses TRBV18 and TRBJ1-6, with no clear D. Deletions cut 3 bases from V and 1 base from J, with 10 bases between. CDR3 length equals 16 residues. CDR1 and CDR2 from the germline V gene are KGHSH and LQKENI. The CDR3 loop reads CASSPPGLSYNSPLHF. CDR3 DNA sequence: TGTGCCAGCTCACCGCCAGGATTATCCTATAATTCACCCCTCCACTTT. Full variable domain (missing parts from reference TRBV18 and TRBJ1-6): NAGVMQNPRHLVRRRGQEARLRCSPMKGHSHVYWYRQLPEEGLKFMVYLQKENIIDESGMPKERFSAEFPKEGPSILRIQQVVRGDSAAYFCASSPPGLSYNSPLHFGNGTRLTVT.

The count of this clone is one. This chain uses TRBV7-8 with TRBJ1-5, with 8 bases aligning to TRBD1. CDR3 length equals 15 residues. Germline assignment: CDR1 SGHVS and CDR2 FQNEAQ. V shed 5 bases, J shed 5 bases, and the junction held 8 bases outside the gene matches. The DNA of the CDR3 is TGTGCCAGCAGCCCAGGGACAGGCGGCGATCAGCCCCAGCATTTT. Encoded protein: CASSPGTGGDQPQHF.

The chain recombines TRBV5-1 with TRBJ1-2; TRBD1 matches 9 bases. The V segment lost 1 base and the J segment 7 bases; nucleotides outside the gene matches: 5. The CDR3 has 14 residues. Germline assignment: CDR1 SGHRS and CDR2 YFSETQ. CDR3 amino acids: CASSLPQGAGGYTF. The CDR3 DNA is TGCGCCAGCAGCTTGCCACAGGGGGCAGGTGGCTACACCTTC.

This chain joins TRBV3-1 (or the pseudogene TRBV3-2) and TRBJ1-6; possible D gene TRBD1, 6 bases. The ends were cut back, 1 base at V and 7 bases at J, with 14 bases in the middle. This CDR3 has 16 residues. Germline values: CDR1 LGHDT, CDR2 YNNKEL (reference sequence). This CDR3 reads CASSQGSGARNSPLHF. DNA for the CDR3: TGTGCCAGCAGCCAAGGATCGGGGGCGCGCAATTCACCCCTCCACTTT.

The genes are TRBV18 and TRBJ1-5; TRBD1 agrees at 8 bases. The CDR3 extends over 15 amino acids. J was trimmed by 6 bases and V by 3 bases; bases with no gene match: 7. Germline lookup yields CDR1 KGHSH and CDR2 LQKENI. For the CDR3, the DNA is TGTGCCAGCTCACCGGGGCAGGGGGCCGGTCAGCCCCAGCATTTT. It is translated as CASSPGQGAGQPQHF.

The CDR3 DNA follows: TGCGCCAGCAGTCCTGACAGTACAACTAATGAAAAACTGTTTTTT. This codes for CASSPDSTTNEKLFF. This chain uses TRBV5-1 with TRBJ1-4; D is perhaps TRBD1 (5 bases). This CDR3 spans 15 amino acids. Trimming removed 5 bases at V and 0 bases at J, with 11 bases between. CDR1 SGHRS and CDR2 YFSETQ come from the germline V gene.

This clone is categorized as medium-sized. The chain has TRBV7-3 and TRBJ2-7; D is possibly TRBD1 or TRBD2 (5 bases each). Germline V gene lookup returns CDR1 SGHTA and CDR2 FQGTGA. This CDR3 contains 15 residues. V was trimmed by 1 base and J by 2 bases, leaving 12 bases between them. The CDR3 loop is CASSLSPGTTYEQYF. As DNA, the CDR3 is TGTGCCAGCAGCTTAAGCCCCGGGACCACCTACGAGCAGTACTTC.

The gene calls are TRBV6-5 and TRBJ1-1; D is undetermined. V lost 4 bases and J 1 base, leaving 7 bases between the germline ends. The CDR3 spans 13 residues. CDR1 MNHEY and CDR2 SVGAGI come from the germline V gene. The DNA of the CDR3 is TGTGCCAGCAGTTTAGGGCCGAACACTGAAGCTTTCTTT. The encoded protein is CASSLGPNTEAFF.

The chain couples TRBV28 to TRBJ2-7; 8 positions agree with TRBD2. Trimming at V came to 4 bases and at J to 4 bases, leaving 9 bases not matched to a gene. The CDR3 is 15 amino acids. Germline V gene sequence: CDR1 MDHEN, CDR2 SYDVKM. The CDR3 is CASSSRGSGDYEQYF. The CDR3, as DNA: TGTGCCAGCAGTTCCCGCGGTAGCGGGGATTACGAGCAGTACTTC.

The sample holds a few counts of this clone. The chain joins TRBV5-1 to TRBJ2-3; TRBD1 matches at 7 bases. Germline-derived CDR1 and CDR2 are SGHRS and YFSETQ. CDR3 size: 19 residues. V trimming: 4 bases; J trimming: 2 bases; junction bases outside the gene matches: 19. CDR3 amino acids: CASSRVPTTGTDHTDTQYF. Written as DNA, the CDR3 is TGCGCCAGCAGCCGGGTTCCTACTACCGGGACAGATCACACAGATACGCAGTATTTT.